This T cell receptor beta chain was found in a study of OX40 agonist ivuxolimab in advanced cancers. Points from the study as a whole: Among some nonresponders, normalized T-cell clonal expansion was also low.

The CDR3 has 14 residues. The ends were cut back, 4 bases at V and 2 bases at J, with 11 bases in the middle. The V gene's germline CDR1 is PRHDT and CDR2 FYEKMQ (reference sequence). Using immunoSEQ multiplex PCR, the repertoire was profiled, and TCRdb retains in-frame clones only, with some absent. The table shows roughly 67,000 clones, with more than 85% occurring only once. Comment on this clone: What it binds is not known.

Sequencing was performed on CD4+ or CD8+ T cells sorted from blood, taken in a trial of the OX40 agonist ivuxolimab. This TCR derives from an adult with an advanced solid tumor such as melanoma, head and neck, liver or kidney cancer. This chain links TRBV13 with TRBJ2-5, with TRBD2 as a possible D gene (5 bases). CDR3 bases: TGTGCCAGCAGCTCAAGAGGCGGGCAAGAGACCCAGTACTTC. Translated, it gives CASSSRGGQETQYF.